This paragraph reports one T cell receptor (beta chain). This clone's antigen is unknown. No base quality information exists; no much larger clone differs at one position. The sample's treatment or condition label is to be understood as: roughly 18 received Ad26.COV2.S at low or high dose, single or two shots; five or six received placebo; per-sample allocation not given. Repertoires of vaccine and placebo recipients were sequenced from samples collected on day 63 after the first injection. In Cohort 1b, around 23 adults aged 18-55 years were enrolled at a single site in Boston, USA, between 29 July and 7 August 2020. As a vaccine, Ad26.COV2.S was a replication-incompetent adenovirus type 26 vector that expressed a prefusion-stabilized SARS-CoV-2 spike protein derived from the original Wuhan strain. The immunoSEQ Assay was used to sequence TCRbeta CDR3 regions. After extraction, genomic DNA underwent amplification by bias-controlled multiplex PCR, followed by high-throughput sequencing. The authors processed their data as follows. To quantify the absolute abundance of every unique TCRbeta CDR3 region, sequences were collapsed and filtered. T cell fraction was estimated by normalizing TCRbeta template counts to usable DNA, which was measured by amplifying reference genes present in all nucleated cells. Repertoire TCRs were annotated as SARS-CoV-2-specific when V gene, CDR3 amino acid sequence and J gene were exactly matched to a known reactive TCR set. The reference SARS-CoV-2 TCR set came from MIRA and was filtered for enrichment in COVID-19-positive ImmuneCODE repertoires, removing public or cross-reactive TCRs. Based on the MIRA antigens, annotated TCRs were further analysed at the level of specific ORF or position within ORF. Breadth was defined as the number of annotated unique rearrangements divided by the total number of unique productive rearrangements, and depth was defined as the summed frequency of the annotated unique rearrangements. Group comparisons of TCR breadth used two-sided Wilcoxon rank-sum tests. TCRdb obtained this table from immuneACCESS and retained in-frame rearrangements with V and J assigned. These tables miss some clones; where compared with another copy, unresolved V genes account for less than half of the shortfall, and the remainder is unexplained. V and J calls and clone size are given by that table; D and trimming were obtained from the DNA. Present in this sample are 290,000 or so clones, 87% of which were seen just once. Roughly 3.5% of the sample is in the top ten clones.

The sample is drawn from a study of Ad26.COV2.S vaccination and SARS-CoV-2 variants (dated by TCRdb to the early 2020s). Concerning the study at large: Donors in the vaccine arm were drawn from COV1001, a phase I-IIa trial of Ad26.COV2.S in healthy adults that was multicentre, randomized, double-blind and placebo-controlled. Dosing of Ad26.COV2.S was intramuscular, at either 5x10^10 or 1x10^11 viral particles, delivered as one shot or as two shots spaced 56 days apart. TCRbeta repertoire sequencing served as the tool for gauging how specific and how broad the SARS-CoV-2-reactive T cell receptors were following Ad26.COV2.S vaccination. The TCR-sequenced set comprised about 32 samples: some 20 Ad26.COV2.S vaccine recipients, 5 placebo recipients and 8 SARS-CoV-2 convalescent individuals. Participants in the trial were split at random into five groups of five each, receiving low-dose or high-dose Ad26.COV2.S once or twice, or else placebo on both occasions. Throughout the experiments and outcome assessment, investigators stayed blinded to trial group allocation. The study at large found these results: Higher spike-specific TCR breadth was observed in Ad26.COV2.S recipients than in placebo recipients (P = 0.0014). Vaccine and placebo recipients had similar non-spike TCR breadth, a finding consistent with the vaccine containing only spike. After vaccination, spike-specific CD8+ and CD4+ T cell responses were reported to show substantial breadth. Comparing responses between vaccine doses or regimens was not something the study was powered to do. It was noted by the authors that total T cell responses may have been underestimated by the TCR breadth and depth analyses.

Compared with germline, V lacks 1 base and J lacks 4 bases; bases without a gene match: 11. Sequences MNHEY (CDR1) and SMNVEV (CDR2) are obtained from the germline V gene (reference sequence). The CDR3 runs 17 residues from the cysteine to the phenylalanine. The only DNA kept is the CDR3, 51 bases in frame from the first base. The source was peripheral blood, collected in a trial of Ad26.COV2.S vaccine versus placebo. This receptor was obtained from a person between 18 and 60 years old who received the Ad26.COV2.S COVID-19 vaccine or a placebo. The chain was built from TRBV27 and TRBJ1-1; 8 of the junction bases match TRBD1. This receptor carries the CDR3 CASSLWIGQGAATEAFF. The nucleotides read TGTGCCAGCAGTTTATGGATTGGGCAGGGGGCCGCCACTGAAGCTTTCTTT.